This paragraph covers one TCR beta chain sequence. Its antigen is undetermined. The source of the sample is a study of shared clonotypes between healthy human individuals. General study results and limits: The sampled material consisted only of blood, and tissue repertoires are likely to differ.

The naive CD8 subset, CD45RO-negative cells positively selected for CCR7, excluded terminally differentiated effector memory CD45RA+ cells. Germline loops: CDR1 SGHDT, CDR2 YYEEEE. Trimming stripped 1 base from V and 5 bases from J, with 15 bases between. The CDR3 spans 16 residues. TCRdb keeps only in-frame clones here, not all; method: immunoSEQ multiplex PCR. Counted here are millions of clones, 85% to 95% occurring once; the ten biggest clones make up roughly 1.8%. Source material: naive CD8+ T cells from PBMCs. The TCR sequence derives from a man between 18 and 29 years old in good health. Some clones in this sample may be carry-over from other donors' samples. V is TRBV5-6 and J is TRBJ1-4; D is perhaps TRBD1 (6 bases). The CDR3 nucleotides read TGTGCCAGCAGCTTGTCTCTCGGGGGGCTAAATGAAAAACTGTTTTTT. Its translation is CASSLSLGGLNEKLFF.